The rows below give T cell receptor beta chains drawn from one sample of a study of T cell responses to AZD1222 COVID-19 vaccine. The table came from immunoSEQ multiplex PCR; TCRdb's copy has only in-frame clones and leaves some out. The sample lists 100,000 to 130,000 clones, 89% occurring once. The source material was peripheral blood, sampled on day 0 of AZD1222 vaccination. The receptors here all came from an adult in good health. The CDR3 runs from the conserved cysteine through the conserved F or W. Fields, in order: V gene, J gene, D gene, CDR3 length, clone size, CDR3 DNA, CDR3 protein. A D gene is named only where the DNA matches it firmly. Some rows have no size entry. The others give once, few or many, or a class for an expanded clone.

>TRBV28|TRBJ2-5|.|14|.
TGTGCCAGCAGTTTAGGCGGGATGGCGGAGACCCAGTACTTC
CASSLGGMAETQYF
>TRBV28|TRBJ2-7|TRBD2|24|.
TGTGCCACTACGGGGCTCCCGCAGGCTTTCGGGACTAGCGGGAGGGCATCAGTCTCCTACGAGCAGTACTTC
CATTGLPQAFGTSGRASVSYEQYF
>TRBV6-6|TRBJ2-3|.|12|.
TGTGCCAGCAAAGTGGGCACAGATACGCAGTATTTT
CASKVGTDTQYF
>TRBV28|TRBJ2-7|TRBD2|15|.
TGTGCCAGCAGTCCTGAGAGCGGGAGGCCCTACGAGCAGTACTTC
CASSPESGRPYEQYF
>TRBV7-9|TRBJ1-5|.|15|once
TGTGCCAGCAGCCCAGCCGGGCAGTTCAATCAGCCCCAGCATTTT
CASSPAGQFNQPQHF
>TRBV28|TRBJ1-2|TRBD1|16|.
TGTGCCAGCAGGGACGGGACAGGGCGAAGTAACTATGGCTACACCTTC
CASRDGTGRSNYGYTF
>TRBV4-3|TRBJ1-4|.|15|.
TGCGCCAGCAGCCAAGGACGGGGATCGAATGAAAAACTGTTTTTT
CASSQGRGSNEKLFF
>TRBV7-2|TRBJ2-1|.|14|.
TGTGCCAGCAGCCCCCCGTCGCGGCACAATGAGCAGTTCTTC
CASSPPSRHNEQFF
>TRBV19|TRBJ2-5|.|14|once
TGTGCCAGCGGGGTAACAGGGCTTCAAGAGACCCAGTACTTC
CASGVTGLQETQYF
>TRBV6-4|TRBJ2-3|TRBD2|16|.
TGTGCCAGCAGTGACTCGGCTAGCGGGAGTACAGATACGCAGTATTTT
CASSDSASGSTDTQYF
>TRBV6-5|TRBJ1-5|TRBD1|13|.
TGTGCCAGCAGACAAGACAGGGCGTTTCCCCAGCATTTT
CASRQDRAFPQHF
>TRBV6-5|TRBJ1-4|.|15|.
TGTGCCAGCAGTTATTCCGGACAGTTTAATGAAAAACTGTTTTTT
CASSYSGQFNEKLFF
>TRBV28|TRBJ2-7|.|11|.
TGTGCCAGCAGTTTGAGTGACGAGCAGTACTTC
CASSLSDEQYF
>TRBV7-2|TRBJ2-7|.|15|once
TGTGCCAGCAGCTTTTCGCAGGGTAATGTCTACGAGCAGTACTTC
CASSFSQGNVYEQYF
>TRBV6-2/TRBV6-3|TRBJ2-3|.|14|few
TGTGCCAGCAGTTACCTGGACCACAGGAATACGCAGTATTTT
CASSYLDHRNTQYF
>TRBV30|TRBJ2-2|.|17|.
TGTGCCTGGAGTGTTGTCCCGCTGACAACGAACACCGGGGAGCTGTTTTTT
CAWSVVPLTTNTGELFF
>TRBV24-1|TRBJ2-7|TRBD2|15|.
TGTGCCACCAGTGATTGGACTAGCGGGAGGACCGAGCAGTACTTC
CATSDWTSGRTEQYF
>TRBV5-1|TRBJ1-2|.|13|.
TGCGCCAGCAGCTTCGCAGGGATTGATGGCTACACCTTC
CASSFAGIDGYTF
>TRBV28|TRBJ1-5|TRBD1|14|.
TGTGCCACTCGGGACAGGGTGGGCAATCAGCCCCAGCATTTT
CATRDRVGNQPQHF
>TRBV4-1|TRBJ2-2|.|15|.
TGCGCCAGCATCCCCCAAGCGGGGAACACCGGGGAGCTGTTTTTT
CASIPQAGNTGELFF
>TRBV12-5|TRBJ1-6|.|18|.
TGTGCTAGTGGACCGCGCAACGCCTTGGCGGTAAAGAATTCACCCCTCCACTTT
CASGPRNALAVKNSPLHF
>TRBV6-5|TRBJ1-2|TRBD1|14|.
TGTGCCAGCAGGACAGGGGGGCTTAACTATGGCTACACCTTC
CASRTGGLNYGYTF
>TRBV6-2/TRBV6-3|TRBJ1-1|.|11|.
TGTGCCAGCAGTGAGTTTGGGTCTGCTTTCTTT
CASSEFGSAFF
>TRBV4-2|TRBJ1-1|.|13|.
TGTGCCAGCAGCCAAGATTGGGCGACAGAAGCTTTCTTT
CASSQDWATEAFF
>TRBV15|TRBJ1-2|TRBD1|14|.
TGTGCCACCAGCAGGTGGACAGGGGGCTATGGCTACACCTTC
CATSRWTGGYGYTF
>TRBV7-9|TRBJ1-1|.|15|.
TGTGCCAGCAGCTTAGCAGGTGCGGTGAACACTGAAGCTTTCTTT
CASSLAGAVNTEAFF
>TRBV5-1|TRBJ2-2|TRBD1|16|once
TGCGCCAGCAGCACTGTGACAGGGGGCGACACCGGGGAGCTGTTTTTT
CASSTVTGGDTGELFF
>TRBV3-1/TRBV3-2|TRBJ1-1|TRBD1|12|.
TGTGCCAGCAGCCAGAGAGACAGGGGAGCTTTCTTT
CASSQRDRGAFF
>TRBV20-1|TRBJ2-7|TRBD1|16|.
TGCAGTGCTAGTGCCGGGGGACAGGGGAACAACTACGAGCAGTACTTC
CSASAGGQGNNYEQYF
>TRBV28|TRBJ2-7|.|12|.
TGTGCCAGCAGGCAGGGCCCCCTCGAGCAGTACTTC
CASRQGPLEQYF
>TRBV30|TRBJ1-6|.|16|.
TGTGCCTGGAGTACAGGGATGAGCTCCTATAATTCACCCCTCCACTTT
CAWSTGMSSYNSPLHF
>TRBV7-9|TRBJ2-3|.|15|.
TGTGCCAGCAGCTTTCACAGCGGGAGCACAGATACGCAGTATTTT
CASSFHSGSTDTQYF
>TRBV5-8|TRBJ2-3|.|15|.
TGTGCCAGCAGCGCCGGACGGGAAGCAGGCGATACGCAGTATTTT
CASSAGREAGDTQYF
>TRBV29-1|TRBJ2-7|.|12|.
TGCAGCGTTGGGCTCCAAGTTAGAGAGCAGTACTTC
CSVGLQVREQYF
>TRBV25-1|TRBJ2-1|.|13|.
TGTGCCAGCAGTGGGCAACTAGAGGGTGAGCAGTTCTTC
CASSGQLEGEQFF
>TRBV14|TRBJ2-3|.|16|.
TGTGCCAGCAGCCAATTCAAAGATCCTAGCACAGATACGCAGTATTTT
CASSQFKDPSTDTQYF
>TRBV3-1/TRBV3-2|TRBJ1-1|.|14|.
TGTGCCAGCAGCCAAGTGGGGGGAGTCACTGAAGCTTTCTTT
CASSQVGGVTEAFF
>TRBV28|TRBJ1-4|.|15|.
TGTGCCAGCAGCTTCGACAGTGCAACTAATGAAAAACTGTTTTTT
CASSFDSATNEKLFF
>TRBV5-1|TRBJ2-7|TRBD1|16|.
TGCGCCAGCAGAAAAGAACCGGGACAGGTTTTCTACGAGCAGTACTTC
CASRKEPGQVFYEQYF
>TRBV7-2|TRBJ2-5|TRBD1|11|.
TGTGCCAGCAGCACCGGACAGGTAAGGGACTTC
CASSTGQVRDF
>TRBV6-2/TRBV6-3|TRBJ2-7|.|14|.
TGTGCCAGCAGTTGGCGCGGGACCTCCTACGAGCAGTACTTC
CASSWRGTSYEQYF
>TRBV28|TRBJ2-2|.|17|.
TGTGCCAGCAGTTTCCCCCCCGGCAGGCAGGGCGCCGGGGAGCTGTTTTTT
CASSFPPGRQGAGELFF
>TRBV5-4|TRBJ2-7|TRBD2|16|.
TGTGCCAGCAGCTTCCGGCTAGCGGCCCACGCAGACGAGCAGTACTTC
CASSFRLAAHADEQYF
>TRBV7-2|TRBJ2-7|TRBD2|15|.
TGTGCCAGCAGCTTAGGTGTTAGCGGGAGACTCGAGCAGTACTTC
CASSLGVSGRLEQYF
>TRBV19|TRBJ2-7|TRBD2|17|.
TGTGCCAGTAGTCCCCGGACTAGCGGGAGGGCCTCCTACGAGCAGTACTTC
CASSPRTSGRASYEQYF
>TRBV9|TRBJ1-3|.|17|.
TGTGCCAGCAGCGCCTATGGGGTCGAGACAGCTGGAAACACCATATATTTT
CASSAYGVETAGNTIYF
>TRBV27|TRBJ2-1|TRBD2|19|.
TGTGCCAGCAGTGCACCAGTGGCTAGCGGGAGAAGCTCCTACAATGAGCAGTTCTTC
CASSAPVASGRSSYNEQFF
>TRBV7-6|TRBJ1-5|.|17|.
TGTGCCAGCAGCCAGAACCCAGGGTTGGTCGGCAATCAGCCCCAGCATTTT
CASSQNPGLVGNQPQHF
>TRBV5-1|TRBJ2-2|.|15|.
TGCGCCAGCAGCTTAGCACGGACGAACACCGGGGAGCTGTTTTTT
CASSLARTNTGELFF
>TRBV2|TRBJ1-4|.|15|.
TGTGCCAGCAGTGAAGCTGAGGAAACGGGTGAAAAACTGTTTTTT
CASSEAEETGEKLFF
>TRBV20-1|TRBJ1-1|.|11|.
TGCAGTGCTAGTGAGGACGGTGAAGCTTTCTTT
CSASEDGEAFF
>TRBV10-3|TRBJ1-1|.|11|.
TGTGCCACCCGGGAAAACACTGAAGCTTTCTTT
CATRENTEAFF
>TRBV30|TRBJ2-7|TRBD2|15|.
TGTGCCTGGAGTCGCGGGGGACTAGCGGGAAAGGAGCAGTACTTC
CAWSRGGLAGKEQYF
>TRBV6-2/TRBV6-3|TRBJ1-2|.|14|.
TGTGCCAGCAGTTACCGGACAGCGAACTATGGCTACACCTTC
CASSYRTANYGYTF
>TRBV7-2|TRBJ2-7|TRBD2|18|.
TGTGCCAGCAGCTATCAGATTAGCGGGAGTTTATCCCCCTACGAGCAGTACTTC
CASSYQISGSLSPYEQYF
>TRBV9|TRBJ1-6|.|15|once
TGTGCCAGCAGTCCCGTCCCGGGGGGGAATTCACCCCTCCACTTT
CASSPVPGGNSPLHF
>TRBV7-3|TRBJ1-1|.|12|.
TGTGCCAGCAGTCCCGGGGGAACTGAAGCTTTCTTT
CASSPGGTEAFF
>TRBV7-8|TRBJ2-7|.|14|once
TGTGCCAGCAGCCCCCGACAGAGCTCCTACGAGCAGTACTTC
CASSPRQSSYEQYF
>TRBV4-2|TRBJ2-5|.|12|.
TGTGCCAGCAGCCCCTCGAGAGAGACCCAGTACTTC
CASSPSRETQYF